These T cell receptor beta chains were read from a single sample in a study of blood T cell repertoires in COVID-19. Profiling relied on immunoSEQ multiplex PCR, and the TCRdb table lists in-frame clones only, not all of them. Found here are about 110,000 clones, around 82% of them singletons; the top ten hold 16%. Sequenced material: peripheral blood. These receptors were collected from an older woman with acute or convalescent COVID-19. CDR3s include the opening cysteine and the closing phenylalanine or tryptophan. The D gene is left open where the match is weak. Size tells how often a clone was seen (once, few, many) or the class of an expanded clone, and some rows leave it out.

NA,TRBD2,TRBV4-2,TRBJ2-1,TGTGCCAGCAGCCAAGTTGGACTAGCGGGGAATGAGCAGTTCTTC,CASSQVGLAGNEQFF
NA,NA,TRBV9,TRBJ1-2,TGTGCCAGCAGCGTGTCGCCAAGTAGTGGCTACACCTTC,CASSVSPSSGYTF
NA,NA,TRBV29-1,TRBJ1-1,TGCAGCGATACACAGCCAGAAGCTTTCTTT,CSDTQPEAFF
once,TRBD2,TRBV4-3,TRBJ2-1,TGCGCCAGCAGCCCCCAATTCAGCGGGGCTGAGCAGTTCTTC,CASSPQFSGAEQFF
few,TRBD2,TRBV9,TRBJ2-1,TGTGCCAGCAGCGTAGGGCTAGCGGGGGGGCCAATACAAGCTGAGCAGTTCTTC,CASSVGLAGGPIQAEQFF
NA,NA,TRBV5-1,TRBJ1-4,TGCGCCAGCAGCTTGTCCACAACTAATGAAAAACTGTTTTTT,CASSLSTTNEKLFF
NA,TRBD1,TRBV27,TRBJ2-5,TGTGCCACCGCACGGGACAGGGGAAGAAGGGACCAAGAGACCCAGTACTTC,CATARDRGRRDQETQYF
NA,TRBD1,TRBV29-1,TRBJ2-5,TGCAGCGCTTACAGGGGACAAGAGACCCAGTACTTC,CSAYRGQETQYF
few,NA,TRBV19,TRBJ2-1,TGTGCCAGTACCCAGGGGGGAGCTGACAATGAGCAGTTCTTC,CASTQGGADNEQFF
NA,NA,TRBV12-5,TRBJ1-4,TGTGCTAGTGGCGCAGGGTTTGAAAAACTGTTTTTT,CASGAGFEKLFF
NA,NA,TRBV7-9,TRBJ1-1,TGTGCCAGCAGCTTAGGCGGCATTGAAGCTTTCTTT,CASSLGGIEAFF
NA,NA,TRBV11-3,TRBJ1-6,TGTGCCAGCAGCTACCGACGGGGAAATTCACCCCTCCACTTT,CASSYRRGNSPLHF
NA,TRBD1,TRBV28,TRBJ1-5,TGTGCCAGCAGGACAGGGGGCGAGGGCAATCAGCCCCAGCATTTT,CASRTGGEGNQPQHF
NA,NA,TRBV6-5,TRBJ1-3,TGTGCCAGCAGTTATACAGCCTCTGGAAACACCATATATTTT,CASSYTASGNTIYF
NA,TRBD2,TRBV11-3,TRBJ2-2,TGTGCCAGCACCCGGACTAGCGGGGCCGTAACATACACCGGGGAGCTGTTTTTT,CASTRTSGAVTYTGELFF
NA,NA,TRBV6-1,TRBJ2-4,TGTGCCAGCAGTGAAACCCCGGAGGGAAACATTCAGTACTTC,CASSETPEGNIQYF
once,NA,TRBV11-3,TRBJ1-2,TGTGCCAGCAGCCCTAGTCAAAACTATGGCTACACCTTC,CASSPSQNYGYTF
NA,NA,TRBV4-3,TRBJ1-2,TGCGCCAGCAGCCAAGAAACCCCCGGACAAGTTGGGGTTAACTATGGCTACACCTTC,CASSQETPGQVGVNYGYTF
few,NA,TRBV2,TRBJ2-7,TGTGCCAGCAGTGAACAGGGCCACGGCGAGCAGTACTTC,CASSEQGHGEQYF
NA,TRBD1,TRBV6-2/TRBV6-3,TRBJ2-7,TGTGCCAGCAGTCGTGGAAGTTCTAAGGGGGCTTACGAGCAGTACTTC,CASSRGSSKGAYEQYF
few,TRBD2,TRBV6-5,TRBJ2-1,TGTGCCAGCGGGCGGACTAGCGGGGGAGTAAATGAGCAGTTCTTC,CASGRTSGGVNEQFF
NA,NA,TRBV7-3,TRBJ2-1,TGTGCCAGCAGCTTGCAGGGGATAAACAATGAGCAGTTCTTC,CASSLQGINNEQFF
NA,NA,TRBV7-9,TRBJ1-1,TGTGCCAGCAGCAAAAATAACGGACATATGAACACTGAAGCTTTCTTT,CASSKNNGHMNTEAFF
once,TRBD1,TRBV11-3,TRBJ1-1,TGTGCCAGCCAGGGCCTCGACAGGGGGTTTGGGGAGACTGAAGCTTTCTTT,CASQGLDRGFGETEAFF
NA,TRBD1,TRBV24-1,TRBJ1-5,TGTGCCACCAGTGACCCCCTAGGGGGCCCGAATCAGCCCCAGCATTTT,CATSDPLGGPNQPQHF
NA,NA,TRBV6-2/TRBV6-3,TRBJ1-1,TGTGCCAGCAGTTGGAGGACAGAGAACACTGAAGCTTTCTTT,CASSWRTENTEAFF
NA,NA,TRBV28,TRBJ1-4,TGTGCCAGCAGCCCTGCGGCGACAGGCCACGGTGAAAAACTGTTTTTT,CASSPAATGHGEKLFF
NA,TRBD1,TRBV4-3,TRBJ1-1,TGCGCCAGCAGCCAACGGGGACAGTTCGTGTTGAAGACTGAAGCTTTCTTT,CASSQRGQFVLKTEAFF
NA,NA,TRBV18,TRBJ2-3,TGTGCCAGCTCACCCATAGGCGGTGATACGCAGTATTTT,CASSPIGGDTQYF
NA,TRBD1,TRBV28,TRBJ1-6,TGTGCCAGCATATTTAGGGGGACAGGACTCAATTCACCCCTCCACTTT,CASIFRGTGLNSPLHF
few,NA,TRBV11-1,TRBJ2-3,TGTGCCAGTTTGGACAGTTCTAGCACAGATACGCAGTATTTT,CASLDSSSTDTQYF
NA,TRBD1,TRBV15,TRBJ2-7,TGTGCCACCAGCAGGTTAGGGGGCCTCTACGAGCAGTACTTC,CATSRLGGLYEQYF
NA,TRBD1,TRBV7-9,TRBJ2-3,TGTGCCAGCAGCTTATCGAGGACAGGTCTATCTAGCACAGATACGCAGTATTTT,CASSLSRTGLSSTDTQYF
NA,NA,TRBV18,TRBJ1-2,TGTGCCAGCTCACCACCACCAGGACAGACCGCCTATGGCTACACCTTC,CASSPPPGQTAYGYTF
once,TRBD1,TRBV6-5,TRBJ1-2,TGTGCCAGCAAGCCCCGGGCAGGGGGCTATGGCTACACCTTC,CASKPRAGGYGYTF
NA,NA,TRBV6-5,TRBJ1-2,TGTGCCAGCAGGGGTCAGGGTCCCTATGGCTACACCTTC,CASRGQGPYGYTF
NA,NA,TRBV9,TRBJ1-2,TGTGCCAGCACCCTGACCCCATCGGAGGGCTACACCTTC,CASTLTPSEGYTF
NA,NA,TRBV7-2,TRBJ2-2,TGTGCCAGCAGCTTAGATTCCGGCGGGGAGCTGTTTTTT,CASSLDSGGELFF
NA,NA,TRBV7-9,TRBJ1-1,TGTGCCAGCTCTTTGGGGGGCCTCACTGAAGCTTTCTTT,CASSLGGLTEAFF
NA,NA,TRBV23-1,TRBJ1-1,TGCGCCAGCCGGGGGGCTATAAAAAGGATATGCAGTAACACTGAAGCTTTCTTT,CASRGAIKRICSNTEAFF
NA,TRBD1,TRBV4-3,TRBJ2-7,TGCGCCAGCAGCCAAGCGGACAGGGGACCCTACGAGCAGTACTTC,CASSQADRGPYEQYF
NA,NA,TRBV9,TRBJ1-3,TGTGCCAGCAGCGTAGGGCCGGGAAACACCATATATTTT,CASSVGPGNTIYF
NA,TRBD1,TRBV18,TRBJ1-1,TGTGCCAGCTCTCAGGGGGTGAACACTGAAGCTTTCTTT,CASSQGVNTEAFF
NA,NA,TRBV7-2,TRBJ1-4,TGTGCCAGCAGCTTCGGTCCAACTAATGAAAAACTGTTTTTT,CASSFGPTNEKLFF
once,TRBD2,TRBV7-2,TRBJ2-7,TGTGCCAGCAGCTTAGGACTAGCGGGGGGCAGGACCAACTACGAGCAGTACTTC,CASSLGLAGGRTNYEQYF
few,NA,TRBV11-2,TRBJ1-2,TGTGCCAGCAGCTTAGAGAGCTATGGCTACACCTTC,CASSLESYGYTF
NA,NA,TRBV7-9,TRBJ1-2,TGTGCCAGCAGCTTAGGTGGCAGGCGGGACTATGGCTACACCTTC,CASSLGGRRDYGYTF
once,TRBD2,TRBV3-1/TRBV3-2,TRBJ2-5,TGTGCCAGCAGCCAATGGGGGAGGGCTAGCGGGGGGCAAGAGACCCAGTACTTC,CASSQWGRASGGQETQYF
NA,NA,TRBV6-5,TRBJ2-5,TGTGCCAGCAGTTACTCGTATCAGGGTACAGTGACCCAGTACTTC,CASSYSYQGTVTQYF
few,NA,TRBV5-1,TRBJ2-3,TGCGCCAGCAGCTTGGCTGGTAGCCGAAGCACAGATACGCAGTATTTT,CASSLAGSRSTDTQYF
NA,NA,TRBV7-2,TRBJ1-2,TGTGCCAGCAGCCCAGGACAGATCCTTAACTATGGCTACACCTTC,CASSPGQILNYGYTF
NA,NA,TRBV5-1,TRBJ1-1,TGCGCCAGCAGTGCGGTTACAGGCCTCTTGAACACTGAAGCTTTCTTT,CASSAVTGLLNTEAFF
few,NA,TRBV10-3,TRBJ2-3,TGTGCCATCAGTGGGGCTAAAGCGGAGAGCACAGATACGCAGTATTTT,CAISGAKAESTDTQYF